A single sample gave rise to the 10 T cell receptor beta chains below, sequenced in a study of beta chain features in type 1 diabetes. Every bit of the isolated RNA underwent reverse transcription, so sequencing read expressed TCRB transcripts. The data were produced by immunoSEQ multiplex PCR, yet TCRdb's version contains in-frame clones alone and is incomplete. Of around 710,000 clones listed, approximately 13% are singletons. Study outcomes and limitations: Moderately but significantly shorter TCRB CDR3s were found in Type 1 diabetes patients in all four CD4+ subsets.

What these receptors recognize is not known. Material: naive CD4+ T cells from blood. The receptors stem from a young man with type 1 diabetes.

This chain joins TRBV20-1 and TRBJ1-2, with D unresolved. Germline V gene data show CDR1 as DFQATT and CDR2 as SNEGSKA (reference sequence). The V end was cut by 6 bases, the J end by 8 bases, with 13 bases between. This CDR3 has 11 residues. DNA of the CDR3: TGCAGTGCCACCGAGGCAGGCGGCTACACCTTC. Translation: CSATEAGGYTF.

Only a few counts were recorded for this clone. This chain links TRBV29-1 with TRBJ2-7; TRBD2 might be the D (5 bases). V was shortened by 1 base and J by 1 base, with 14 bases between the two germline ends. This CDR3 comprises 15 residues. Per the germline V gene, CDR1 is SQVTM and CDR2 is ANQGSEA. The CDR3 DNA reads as TGCAGCGTTGAAGGACGCGGACTGACGTCCTACGAGCAGTACTTC. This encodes CSVEGRGLTSYEQYF.

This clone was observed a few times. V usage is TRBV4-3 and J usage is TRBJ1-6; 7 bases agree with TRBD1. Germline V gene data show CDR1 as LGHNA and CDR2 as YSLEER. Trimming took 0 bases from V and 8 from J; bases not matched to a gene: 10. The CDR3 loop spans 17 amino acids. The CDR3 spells CASSQDRRGQADSPLHF. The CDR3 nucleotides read TGCGCCAGCAGCCAAGATAGAAGAGGACAGGCCGATTCACCCCTCCACTTT.

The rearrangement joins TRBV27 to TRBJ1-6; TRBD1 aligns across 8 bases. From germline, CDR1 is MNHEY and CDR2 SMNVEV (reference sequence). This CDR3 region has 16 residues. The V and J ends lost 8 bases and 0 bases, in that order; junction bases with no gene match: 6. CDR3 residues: CASARQGSSYNSPLHF. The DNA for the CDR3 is TGTGCCAGCGCCCGACAGGGGAGCTCCTATAATTCACCCCTCCACTTT.

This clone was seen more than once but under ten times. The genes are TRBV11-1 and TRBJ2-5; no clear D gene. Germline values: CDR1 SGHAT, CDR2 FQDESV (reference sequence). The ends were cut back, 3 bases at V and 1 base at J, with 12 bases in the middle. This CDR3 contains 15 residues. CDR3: CASSLASSVQETQYF. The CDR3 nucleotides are TGTGCCAGCAGCTTGGCTTCATCTGTCCAAGAGACCCAGTACTTC.

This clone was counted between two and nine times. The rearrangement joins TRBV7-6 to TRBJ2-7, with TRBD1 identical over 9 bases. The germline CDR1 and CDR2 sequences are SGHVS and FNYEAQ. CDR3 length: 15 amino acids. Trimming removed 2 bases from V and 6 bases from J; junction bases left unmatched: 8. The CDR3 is CASSLYRTGASEQYF. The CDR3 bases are TGTGCCAGCAGCTTATATCGGACAGGGGCATCCGAGCAGTACTTC.

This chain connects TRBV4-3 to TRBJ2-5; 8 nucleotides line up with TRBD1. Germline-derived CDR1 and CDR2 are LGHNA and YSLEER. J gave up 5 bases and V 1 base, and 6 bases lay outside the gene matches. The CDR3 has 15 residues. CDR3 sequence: CASSQGQGSMETQYF. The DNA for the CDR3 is TGCGCCAGCAGCCAAGGACAGGGGTCAATGGAGACCCAGTACTTC.

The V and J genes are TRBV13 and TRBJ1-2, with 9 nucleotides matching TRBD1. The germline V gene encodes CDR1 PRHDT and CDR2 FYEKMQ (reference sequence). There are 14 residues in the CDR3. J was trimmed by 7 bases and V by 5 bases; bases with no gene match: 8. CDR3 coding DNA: TGTGCCAGCAGCCGGAGACAGGGGGAATTTGGCTACACCTTC. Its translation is CASSRRQGEFGYTF.

The CDR3 nucleotides are TGTGCCAGCAGCCCCGGGACTAGCGGGGGGGCCTTTGGAGATACGCAGTATTTT. Translating gives CASSPGTSGGAFGDTQYF. The rearrangement joins TRBV9 to TRBJ2-3; 16 bases fit TRBD2. Germline V lookup: CDR1 SGDLS, CDR2 YYNGEE. The V segment lost 4 bases and the J segment 5 bases; nucleotides outside the gene matches: 10. This CDR3 spans 18 amino acids.

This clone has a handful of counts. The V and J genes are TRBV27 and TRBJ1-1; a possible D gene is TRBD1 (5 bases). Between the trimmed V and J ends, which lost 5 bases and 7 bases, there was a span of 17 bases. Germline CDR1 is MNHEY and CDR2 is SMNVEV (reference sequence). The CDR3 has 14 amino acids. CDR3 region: CASSLDRRRGEAFF. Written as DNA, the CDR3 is TGTGCCAGCAGTCTTGACCGTCGGAGGGGTGAAGCTTTCTTT.